These T cell receptor beta chains were read from a single sample in a study of T cell responses to AZD1222 COVID-19 vaccine. Here immunoSEQ multiplex PCR was the method, and the copy in TCRdb shows in-frame clones only, minus some. The profile shows 150,000 to 200,000 clones, approximately 90% of them singletons. The material sequenced was peripheral blood, taken on day 0 of AZD1222 vaccination. These receptors were collected from an adult in good health. The CDR3 runs from the conserved cysteine through the conserved F or W. Fields, in order: D gene, J gene, V gene, clone size, CDR3 protein, CDR3 DNA. D genes are given only for firm matches. Clone size is given for some rows only: seen once, a few or many times, or a class if the clone is expanded.

D: -
J: TRBJ2-3
V: TRBV7-9
size: -
CDR3: CASSLADLTDTQYF
DNA: TGTGCCAGCAGCTTAGCCGATTTGACAGATACGCAGTATTTT

D: TRBD1
J: TRBJ1-2
V: TRBV19
size: once
CDR3: CASKDGQGTPIWSGYTF
DNA: TGTGCCAGTAAAGATGGACAGGGCACCCCCATCTGGAGTGGCTACACCTTC

D: TRBD2
J: TRBJ2-5
V: TRBV6-5
size: -
CDR3: CASSYSITGGETQYF
DNA: TGTGCCAGCAGTTACTCGATAACGGGGGGGGAGACCCAGTACTTC

D: -
J: TRBJ2-2
V: TRBV19
size: -
CDR3: CASSKGRDTGTGELFF
DNA: TGTGCCAGTAGTAAGGGCCGGGACACCGGCACCGGGGAGCTGTTTTTT

D: TRBD1
J: TRBJ2-7
V: TRBV5-1
size: -
CDR3: CASSFGDRGSYEQYF
DNA: TGCGCCAGCAGCTTTGGGGACAGGGGATCCTACGAGCAGTACTTC

D: -
J: TRBJ2-1
V: TRBV5-1
size: -
CDR3: CASSLVSGTTTGMEQFF
DNA: TGCGCCAGCAGCTTGGTTTCTGGGACCACAACCGGTATGGAGCAGTTCTTC

D: -
J: TRBJ2-7
V: TRBV2
size: -
CDR3: CASSERAFSYEQYF
DNA: TGTGCCAGCAGTGAACGGGCGTTCTCCTACGAGCAGTACTTC

D: TRBD1
J: TRBJ2-7
V: TRBV5-4
size: -
CDR3: CASSDWTGQGEQYF
DNA: TGTGCCAGCAGCGACTGGACAGGCCAGGGAGAGCAGTACTTC

D: TRBD2
J: TRBJ2-1
V: TRBV10-2
size: -
CDR3: CASNGLAGGSSYNEQFF
DNA: TGCGCCAGCAACGGGCTAGCGGGGGGGAGCTCCTACAATGAGCAGTTCTTC

D: TRBD1
J: TRBJ2-7
V: TRBV3-1/TRBV3-2
size: -
CDR3: CASRLGQAYEQYF
DNA: TGTGCCAGCAGACTCGGACAGGCCTACGAGCAGTACTTC

D: -
J: TRBJ2-3
V: TRBV4-1
size: -
CDR3: CASSQSASPDTQYF
DNA: TGCGCCAGCAGCCAGTCGGCCTCGCCAGATACGCAGTATTTT

D: TRBD2
J: TRBJ2-7
V: TRBV7-3
size: -
CDR3: CASSPGLAGVAEQYF
DNA: TGTGCCAGCAGCCCCGGACTAGCGGGAGTAGCCGAGCAGTACTTC

D: -
J: TRBJ1-2
V: TRBV11-3
size: many
CDR3: CASSLEGRQNSYGYTF
DNA: TGTGCCAGCAGCTTAGAGGGCCGACAGAATTCCTATGGCTACACCTTC

D: -
J: TRBJ2-6
V: TRBV7-8
size: -
CDR3: CASSLPRGANVLTF
DNA: TGTGCCAGCAGCCTCCCCCGAGGGGCCAACGTCCTGACTTTC

D: -
J: TRBJ2-7
V: TRBV7-2
size: -
CDR3: CASSLDYGSHEQYF
DNA: TGTGCCAGCAGCTTAGACTACGGGAGCCACGAGCAGTACTTC

D: TRBD2
J: TRBJ2-2
V: TRBV11-2
size: -
CDR3: CASSSGRGTRGTGELFF
DNA: TGTGCCAGCAGCTCTGGGAGGGGGACTAGGGGCACCGGGGAGCTGTTTTTT

D: -
J: TRBJ1-1
V: TRBV5-4
size: -
CDR3: CASSLGGQNTEAFF
DNA: TGTGCCAGCAGCTTGGGGGGACAGAACACTGAAGCTTTCTTT

D: -
J: TRBJ2-1
V: TRBV7-9
size: -
CDR3: CASSFEGGSGGFEQFF
DNA: TGTGCCAGCAGCTTCGAGGGCGGGTCAGGTGGCTTCGAGCAGTTCTTC

D: -
J: TRBJ2-6
V: TRBV11-2
size: -
CDR3: CASSLFHSSSGANVLTF
DNA: TGTGCCAGCAGCTTATTTCACAGTAGCTCTGGGGCCAACGTCCTGACTTTC

D: -
J: TRBJ1-3
V: TRBV28
size: -
CDR3: CASKKEGLGGNTIYF
DNA: TGTGCCAGCAAAAAGGAAGGTCTGGGAGGAAACACCATATATTTT

D: -
J: TRBJ2-5
V: TRBV14
size: once
CDR3: CASSLGETQYF
DNA: TGTGCCAGCAGCCTAGGGGAGACCCAGTACTTC

D: TRBD1
J: TRBJ1-3
V: TRBV11-2
size: -
CDR3: CASSLDWLGQGHTIYF
DNA: TGTGCCAGCAGCTTAGATTGGTTGGGACAGGGACACACCATATATTTT

D: -
J: TRBJ1-1
V: TRBV28
size: -
CDR3: CASSPITRGGRAFF
DNA: TGTGCCAGCAGTCCCATAACACGGGGGGGTAGAGCTTTCTTT

D: -
J: TRBJ1-2
V: TRBV7-3
size: -
CDR3: CASSSGGGTLANYGYTF
DNA: TGTGCCAGCAGCTCCGGAGGGGGTACCTTAGCTAACTATGGCTACACCTTC

D: TRBD1
J: TRBJ1-1
V: TRBV7-2
size: -
CDR3: CASSRQGGTEAFF
DNA: TGTGCCAGCAGCCGACAGGGGGGAACTGAAGCTTTCTTT

D: TRBD2
J: TRBJ2-1
V: TRBV5-1
size: -
CDR3: CASSLGSSGRNEQFF
DNA: TGCGCCAGCAGCTTGGGGTCTAGCGGGAGGAATGAGCAGTTCTTC

D: TRBD1
J: TRBJ2-7
V: TRBV19
size: -
CDR3: CASSIVGTGNYEQYF
DNA: TGTGCCAGTAGTATCGTGGGGACAGGGAACTACGAGCAGTACTTC

D: -
J: TRBJ1-5
V: TRBV28
size: -
CDR3: CASTTPTGSAQHF
DNA: TGTGCCAGCACCACACCGACGGGCTCAGCCCAGCATTTT

D: -
J: TRBJ2-6
V: TRBV10-2
size: once
CDR3: CANYGGSGANVLTF
DNA: TGCGCCAACTACGGGGGAAGCGGGGCCAACGTCCTGACTTTC

D: TRBD2
J: TRBJ2-1
V: TRBV6-5
size: -
CDR3: CASTRRASGWDEQFF
DNA: TGTGCCAGCACTCGAAGGGCTAGCGGGTGGGATGAGCAGTTCTTC

D: TRBD1
J: TRBJ2-7
V: TRBV11-2
size: -
CDR3: CASSRTGGPYEQYF
DNA: TGTGCCAGCAGCCGGACAGGGGGCCCCTACGAGCAGTACTTC